One and the same sample provided the 11 T cell receptor beta chains below, sequenced in a study of blood T cells in healthy people across ages. Combining a sample-barcoded 5' primer with a J-beta primer mix, a second PCR ran for roughly 7 to 12 cycles. TCRdb fed the 5' RACE reads into MiXCR, producing one record per CDR3 protein. The table includes some 550,000 distinct CDR3 sequences, more than 45% detected once. Sequencing used blood. The receptor set was obtained from a man aged 80 or over in good health.

The chain has TRBV12-3 or TRBV12-4 and TRBJ2-4; D perhaps matches TRBD2 (6 bases). This CDR3 has 17 residues. V was pared by 3 bases and J by 2 bases, with 17 bases between. This chain's CDR3 is CASSFETSLTTKNIQYF. Written as DNA, the CDR3 is TGTGCCAGCAGTTTCGAAACTAGCCTCACTACCAAAAACATTCAGTACTTC.

In DNA, the CDR3 is TGTGCCAGCTCTTCGCCTTTTCCCGGGGAGGATGAGCAGTTCTTC. It translates to CASSSPFPGEDEQFF. The chain joins TRBV12-3 or TRBV12-4 to TRBJ2-1; D perhaps matches TRBD2 (6 bases). The germline V and J ends were trimmed by 8 bases and 8 bases, with 22 bases remaining between them. The length of the CDR3 is 15 residues.

The J gene is TRBJ1-5, the V gene TRBV7-6; no definite D call. The CDR3 contains 13 residues. Trimming stripped 5 bases from V and 4 bases from J, with 9 bases between. The germline V gene encodes CDR1 SGHVS and CDR2 FNYEAQ. The chain's CDR3 is CASSVRVNQPQHF. The CDR3 DNA reads as TGTGCCAGCAGCGTCCGGGTAAATCAGCCCCAGCATTTT.

This chain links TRBV19 with TRBJ2-5; 7 bases fit TRBD2. The closer fit of TRBJ2-7 to the DNA end suggests the J call may be wrong. The CDR3 extends over 11 amino acids. Germline V CDR1 and CDR2: LNHDA, SQIVND (reference sequence). CDR3 nucleotides: TGTGCTAGCGGGCGTCGGGACGAGCAGTACTTC. Its translation is CASGRRDEQYF.

CDR3 in DNA: TGTGCCAGCAGCTTCAGGCCAGTTAACTATGGCTACACCTTC. As protein: CASSFRPVNYGYTF. The chain links TRBV5-5 to TRBJ1-2; D remains ambiguous. The CDR3 totals 14 residues. V lost 2 bases to trimming and J lost 1 base, with 9 bases between them. Germline V lookup: CDR1 SGHKS, CDR2 YYEKEE (reference sequence).

V is TRBV7-2 and J is TRBJ2-1; tentatively, D is TRBD2 (6 bases). This CDR3 region has 14 residues. The ends were cut back, 5 bases at V and 3 bases at J, with 11 bases in the middle. CDR1 and CDR2 from the germline V gene are SGHTA and FQGNSA. This chain's CDR3 is CASSLQAGYNEQFF. The CDR3 nucleotides read TGTGCCAGCAGCCTTCAAGCGGGCTACAATGAGCAGTTCTTC.

This clonotype was counted ten times or more. J is TRBJ2-1 and V is TRBV6-5; no definite D call. Between the trimmed V and J ends, which lost 0 bases and 10 bases, there was a span of 10 bases. CDR1 and CDR2 from the germline V gene are MNHEY and SVGAGI. The CDR3 is 13 amino acids. CDR3 sequence: CASSYSTWAEQFF. Here the CDR3 DNA reads TGTGCCAGCAGTTACTCGACGTGGGCAGAGCAGTTCTTC.

The CDR3 nucleotides are TGTGCCAGCAGCGTCGCTAGTAGGACAGATACGCAGTATTTT. Protein sequence: CASSVASRTDTQYF. This chain uses TRBV7-9 with TRBJ2-3; D not resolved. Trimming took off 5 bases at V and 3 bases at J, with 12 bases between the two ends. CDR1 is SEHNR and CDR2 is FQNEAQ in the germline V gene (reference sequence). The CDR3 has 14 residues.

The chain carries TRBV6-2 or TRBV6-3 and TRBJ2-7, with D unclear. The CDR3 length is 14 residues. The germline gives CDR1 MNHEY, CDR2 SVGEGT. Trimming cost V 4 bases and J 3 bases, with 13 bases left between them. The CDR3 DNA reads as TGTGCCAGCAGTTCGACAAAGGGCCGCTACGAGCAGTACTTC. This encodes CASSSTKGRYEQYF.

The chain uses TRBV7-2 and TRBJ2-1, with 12 bases lining up with TRBD2. The CDR3 runs to 15 residues. The germline V gene encodes CDR1 SGHTA and CDR2 FQGNSA. V shed 1 base and J 9 bases; nucleotides not matched to a gene: 4. The CDR3 region is CASSLELAGGLEQFF. DNA for the CDR3: TGTGCCAGCAGCTTAGAGCTAGCGGGGGGGCTTGAGCAGTTCTTC.

This clonotype appeared many times. For the CDR3, the DNA is TGTGCCAGCAGTTCAACATCGATCATCTATGGCTACACCTTC. Translating gives CASSSTSIIYGYTF. The chain uses TRBV6-5 and TRBJ1-2; the D is unclear. Germline CDR1 and CDR2: MNHEY and SVGAGI. V was clipped by 4 bases and J by 4 bases, with 13 bases between them. This CDR3 is 14 amino acids long.